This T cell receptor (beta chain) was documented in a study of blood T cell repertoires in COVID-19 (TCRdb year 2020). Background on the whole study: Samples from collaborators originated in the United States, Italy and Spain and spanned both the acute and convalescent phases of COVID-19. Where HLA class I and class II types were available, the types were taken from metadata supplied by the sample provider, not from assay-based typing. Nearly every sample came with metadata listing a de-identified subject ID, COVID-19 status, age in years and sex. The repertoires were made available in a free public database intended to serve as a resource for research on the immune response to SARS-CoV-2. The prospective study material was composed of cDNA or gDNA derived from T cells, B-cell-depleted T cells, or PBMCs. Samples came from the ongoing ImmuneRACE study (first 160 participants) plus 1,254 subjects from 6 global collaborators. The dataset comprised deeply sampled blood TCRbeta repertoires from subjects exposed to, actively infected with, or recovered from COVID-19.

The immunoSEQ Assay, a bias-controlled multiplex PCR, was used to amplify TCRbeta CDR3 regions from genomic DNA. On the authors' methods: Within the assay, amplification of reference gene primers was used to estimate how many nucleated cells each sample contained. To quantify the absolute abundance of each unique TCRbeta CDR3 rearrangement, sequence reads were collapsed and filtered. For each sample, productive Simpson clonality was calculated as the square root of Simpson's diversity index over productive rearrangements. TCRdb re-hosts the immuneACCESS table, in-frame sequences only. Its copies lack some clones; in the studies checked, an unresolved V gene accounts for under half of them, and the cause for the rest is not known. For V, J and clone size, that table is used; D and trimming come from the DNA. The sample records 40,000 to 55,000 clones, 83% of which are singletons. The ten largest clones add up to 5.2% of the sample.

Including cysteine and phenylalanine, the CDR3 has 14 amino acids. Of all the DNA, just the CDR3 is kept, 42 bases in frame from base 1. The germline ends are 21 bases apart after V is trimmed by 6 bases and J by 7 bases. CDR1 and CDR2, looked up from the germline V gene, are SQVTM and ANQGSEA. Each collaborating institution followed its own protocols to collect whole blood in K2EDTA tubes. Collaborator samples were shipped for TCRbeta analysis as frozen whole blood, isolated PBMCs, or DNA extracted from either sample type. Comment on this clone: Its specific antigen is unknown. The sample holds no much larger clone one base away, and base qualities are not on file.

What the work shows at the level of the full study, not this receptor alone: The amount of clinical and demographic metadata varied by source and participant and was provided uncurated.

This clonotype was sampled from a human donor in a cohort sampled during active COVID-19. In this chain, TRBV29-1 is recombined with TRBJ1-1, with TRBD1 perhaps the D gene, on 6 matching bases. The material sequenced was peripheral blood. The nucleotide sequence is TGCAGCGTCCAGACAGGTGGGCTAGTTGGTGAAGCTTTCTTT. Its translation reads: CSVQTGGLVGEAFF.